One and the same sample provided the 2 T cell receptor beta chains below, sequenced in a study of CD8+CD57+ T cells in acquired aplastic anemia. Using genomic DNA as the template, TCR beta VDJ and CDR3 profiling was carried out. TCRdb re-analysed the reads in MiXCR, keeping a single row per CDR3 protein. The sample includes about 200,000 distinct CDR3 sequences, 34% of them seen just once. Sequencing input: sorted CD4+, CD8+, or CD8+CD57+ T cells (not recorded which) from PBMCs. The receptors come from a human donor in good health, serving as a control.

This clonotype was found many times. The chain joins TRBV6-1 to TRBJ1-1; 7 bases agree with TRBD1. J was trimmed by 4 bases and V by 3 bases; bases with no gene match: 5. CDR1 is MNHNS and CDR2 is SASEGT in the germline V gene. The length of the CDR3 is 14 residues. Here the CDR3 reads CASSDTQGSTEAFF. The CDR3 nucleotides are TGTGCCAGCAGTGACACACAGGGGTCCACTGAAGCTTTCTTT.

The rearrangement joins TRBV2 to TRBJ2-3, with 8 bases matching TRBD2. The trim removed 6 bases at V and 2 bases at J, leaving 4 bases unmatched. Germline V CDR1 and CDR2: SNHLY, FYNNEI. The CDR3 runs to 14 residues. The CDR3 DNA is TGTGCCAGCAGGAGCGGGAGACACACAGATACGCAGTATTTT. It yields the protein CASRSGRHTDTQYF.